This section outlines one TCR beta chain sequence together with its context. Its specificity is not known. The data are from a study of identical twins. TCRdb re-analysed the 5' RACE reads in MiXCR, keeping a single row per CDR3 protein. The table shows 550,000 to 700,000 distinct CDR3 sequences, with around a tenth occurring only once. Study-level results: Carriage of fewer insertions was seen in abundant cord blood beta clonotypes, whereas memory repertoires showed none.

The CDR3 length is 13 residues. V was trimmed by 5 bases and J by 7 bases, leaving 14 bases between them. Per germline, CDR1 ENHRY and CDR2 SYGVKD. The data also belong to a second study, concerning yellow fever vaccine responses in identical twins.

Sequenced: PBMCs. V and J are TRBV10-3 and TRBJ2-5; D may be TRBD1 or TRBD2 (5 bases each). The receptor's source is a woman aged 18 to 35 in good health. The CDR3 reads CAISLQGDGTQYF. CDR3 bases: TGTGCCATCAGTCTCCAGGGAGACGGGACCCAGTACTTC.